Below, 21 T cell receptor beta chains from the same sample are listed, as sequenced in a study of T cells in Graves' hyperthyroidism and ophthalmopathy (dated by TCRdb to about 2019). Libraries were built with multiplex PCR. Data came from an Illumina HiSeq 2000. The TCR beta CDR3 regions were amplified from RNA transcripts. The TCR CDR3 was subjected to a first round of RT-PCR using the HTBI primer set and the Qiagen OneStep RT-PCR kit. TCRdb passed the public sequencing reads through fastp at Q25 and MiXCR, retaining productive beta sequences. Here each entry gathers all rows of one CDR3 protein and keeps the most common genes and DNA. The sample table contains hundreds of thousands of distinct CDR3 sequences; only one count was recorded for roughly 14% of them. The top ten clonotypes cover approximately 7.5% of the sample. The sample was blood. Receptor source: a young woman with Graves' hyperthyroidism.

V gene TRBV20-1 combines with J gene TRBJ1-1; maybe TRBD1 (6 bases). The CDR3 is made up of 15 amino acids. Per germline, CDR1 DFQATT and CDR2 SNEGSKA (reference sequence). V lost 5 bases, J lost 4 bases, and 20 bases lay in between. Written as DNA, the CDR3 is TGCAGTGCTCCCGGGGGGGGGGCGCTGGGCACTGAAGCTTTCTTT. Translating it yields CSAPGGGALGTEAFF.

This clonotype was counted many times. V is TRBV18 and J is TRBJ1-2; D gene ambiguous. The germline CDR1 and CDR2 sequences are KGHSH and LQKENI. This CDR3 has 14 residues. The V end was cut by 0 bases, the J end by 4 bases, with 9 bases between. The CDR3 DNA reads TGTGCCAGCTCACCACCGGTGGAAGTCTATGGCTACACCTTC. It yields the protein CASSPPVEVYGYTF.

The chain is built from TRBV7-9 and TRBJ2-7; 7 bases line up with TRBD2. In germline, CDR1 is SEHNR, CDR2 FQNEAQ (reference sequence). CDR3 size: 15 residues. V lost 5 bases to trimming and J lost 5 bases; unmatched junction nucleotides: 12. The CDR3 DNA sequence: TGTGCCAGCAGCGCCCAGGCGACTAGCCCCCACGAGCAGTACTTC. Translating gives CASSAQATSPHEQYF.

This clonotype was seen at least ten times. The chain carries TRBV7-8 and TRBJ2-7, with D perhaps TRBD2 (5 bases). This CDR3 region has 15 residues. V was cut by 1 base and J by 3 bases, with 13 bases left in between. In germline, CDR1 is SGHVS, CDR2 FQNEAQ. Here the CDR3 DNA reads TGTGCCAGCAGCTTAGGGTCGGGGATAGGCTACGAGCAGTACTTC. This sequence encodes CASSLGSGIGYEQYF. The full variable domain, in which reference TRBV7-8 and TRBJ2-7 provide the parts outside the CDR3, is GAGVSQSPRYKVAKRGQDVALRCDPISGHVSLFWYQQALGQGPEFLTYFQNEAQLDKSGLPSDRFFAERPEGSVSTLKIQRTQQEDSAVYLCASSLGSGIGYEQYFGPGTRLTVT.

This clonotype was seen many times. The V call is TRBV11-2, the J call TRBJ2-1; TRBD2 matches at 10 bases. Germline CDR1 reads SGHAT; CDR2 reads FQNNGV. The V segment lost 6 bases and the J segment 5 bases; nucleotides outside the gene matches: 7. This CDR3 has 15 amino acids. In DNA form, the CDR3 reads TGTGCCAGCAGGGGGGAAGCGGGAGGGGACAATGAGCAGTTCTTC. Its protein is CASRGEAGGDNEQFF.

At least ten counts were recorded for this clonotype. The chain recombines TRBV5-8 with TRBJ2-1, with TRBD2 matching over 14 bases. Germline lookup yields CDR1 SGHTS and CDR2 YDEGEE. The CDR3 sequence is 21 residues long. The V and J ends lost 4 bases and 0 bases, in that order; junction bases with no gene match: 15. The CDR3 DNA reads TGTGCCAGCAGCCCACAGGGGGCCGGGACTAGCGGGGGAAGCTCCTACAATGAGCAGTTCTTC. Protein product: CASSPQGAGTSGGSSYNEQFF.

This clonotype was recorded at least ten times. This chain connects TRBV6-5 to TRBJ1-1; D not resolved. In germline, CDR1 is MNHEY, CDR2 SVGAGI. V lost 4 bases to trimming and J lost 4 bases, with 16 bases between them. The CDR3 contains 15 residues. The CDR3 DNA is TGTGCCAGCAGTTTCTCTCTCGGGGAGGGCACTGAAGCTTTCTTT. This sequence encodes CASSFSLGEGTEAFF.

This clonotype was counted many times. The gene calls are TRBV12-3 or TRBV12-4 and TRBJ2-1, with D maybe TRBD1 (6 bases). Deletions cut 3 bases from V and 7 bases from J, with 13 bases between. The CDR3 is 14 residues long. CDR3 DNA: TGTGCCAGCAGTTTCGGTAGGACAGCTAATGAGCAGTTCTTC. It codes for CASSFGRTANEQFF.

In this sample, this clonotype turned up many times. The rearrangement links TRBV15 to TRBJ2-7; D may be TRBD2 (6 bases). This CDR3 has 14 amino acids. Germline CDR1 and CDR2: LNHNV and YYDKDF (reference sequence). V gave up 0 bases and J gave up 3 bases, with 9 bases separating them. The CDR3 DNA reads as TGTGCCACCAGCAGAGATCTCGGGGGCTACGAGCAGTACTTC. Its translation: CATSRDLGGYEQYF.

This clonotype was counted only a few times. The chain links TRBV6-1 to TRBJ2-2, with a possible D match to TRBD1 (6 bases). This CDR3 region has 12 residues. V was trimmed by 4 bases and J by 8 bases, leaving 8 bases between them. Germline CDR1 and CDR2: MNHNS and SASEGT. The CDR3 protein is CASSATGGELFF. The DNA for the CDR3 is TGTGCCAGCAGTGCGACAGGAGGGGAGCTGTTTTTT.

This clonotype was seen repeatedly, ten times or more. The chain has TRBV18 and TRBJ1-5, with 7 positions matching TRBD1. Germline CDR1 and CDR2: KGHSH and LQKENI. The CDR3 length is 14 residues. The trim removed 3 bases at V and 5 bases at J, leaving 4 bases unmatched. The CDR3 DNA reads TGTGCCAGCTCACCGACAGGGAAGGATCAGCCCCAGCATTTT. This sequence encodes CASSPTGKDQPQHF.

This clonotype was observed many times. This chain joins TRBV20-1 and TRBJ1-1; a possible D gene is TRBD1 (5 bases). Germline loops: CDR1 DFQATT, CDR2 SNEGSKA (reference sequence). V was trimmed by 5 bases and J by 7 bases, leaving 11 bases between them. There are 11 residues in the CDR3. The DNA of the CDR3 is TGCAGTGCTGGGGCCGAAGTTGAAGCTTTCTTT. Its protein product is CSAGAEVEAFF.

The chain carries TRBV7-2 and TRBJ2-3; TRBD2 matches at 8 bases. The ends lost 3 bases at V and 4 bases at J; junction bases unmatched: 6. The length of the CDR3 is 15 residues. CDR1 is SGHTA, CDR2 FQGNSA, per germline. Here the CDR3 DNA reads TGTGCCAGCAGCTTTAGGTCGGGGGGGGCAGATACGCAGTATTTT. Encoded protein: CASSFRSGGADTQYF.

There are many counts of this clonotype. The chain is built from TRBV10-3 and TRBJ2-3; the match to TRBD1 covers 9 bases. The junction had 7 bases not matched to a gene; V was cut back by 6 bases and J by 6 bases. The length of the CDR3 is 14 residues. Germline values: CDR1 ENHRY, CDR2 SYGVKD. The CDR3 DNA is TGTGCCATCAGGCCGGGACAGGGAGAGGATACGCAGTATTTT. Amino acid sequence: CAIRPGQGEDTQYF.

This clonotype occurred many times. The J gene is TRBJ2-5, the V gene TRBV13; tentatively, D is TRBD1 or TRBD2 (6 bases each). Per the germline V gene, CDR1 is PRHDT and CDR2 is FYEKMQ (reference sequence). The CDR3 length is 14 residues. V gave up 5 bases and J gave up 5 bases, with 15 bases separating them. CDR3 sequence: CASSRTTGRETQYF. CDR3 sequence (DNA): TGTGCCAGCAGCCGAACAACAGGGAGGGAGACCCAGTACTTC. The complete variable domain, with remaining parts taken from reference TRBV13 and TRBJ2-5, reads AAGVIQSPRHLIKEKRETATLKCYPIPRHDTVYWYQQGPGQDPQFLISFYEKMQSDKGSIPDRFSAQQFSDYHSELNMSSLELGDSALYFCASSRTTGRETQYFGPGTRLLVL.

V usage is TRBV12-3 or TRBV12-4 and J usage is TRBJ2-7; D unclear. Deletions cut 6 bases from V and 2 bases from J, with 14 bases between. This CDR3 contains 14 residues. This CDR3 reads CASSSWTEPYEQYF. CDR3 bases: TGTGCCAGCAGCTCCTGGACGGAGCCCTACGAGCAGTACTTC.

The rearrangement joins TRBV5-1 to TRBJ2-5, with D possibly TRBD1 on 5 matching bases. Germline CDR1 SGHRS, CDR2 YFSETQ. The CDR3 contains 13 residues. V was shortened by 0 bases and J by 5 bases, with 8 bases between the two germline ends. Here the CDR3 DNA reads TGCGCCAGCAGCTTGGGACAGTGGGAGACCCAGTACTTC. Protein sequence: CASSLGQWETQYF.

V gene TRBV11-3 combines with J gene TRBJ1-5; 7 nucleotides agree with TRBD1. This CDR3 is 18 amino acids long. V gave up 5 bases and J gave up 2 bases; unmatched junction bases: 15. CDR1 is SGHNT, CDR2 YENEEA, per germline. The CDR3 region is CASSPGPTGRRGNQPQHF. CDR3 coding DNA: TGTGCCAGCAGCCCAGGCCCGACAGGGAGACGAGGCAATCAGCCCCAGCATTTT.

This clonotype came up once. The CDR3 loop is CASSPTGFSYEQYF. CDR3 in DNA: TGTGCCAGCAGCCCCACAGGGTTCTCCTACGAGCAGTACTTC. The chain recombines TRBV11-2 with TRBJ2-7; weak D call: TRBD1 (6 bases). V lost 5 bases and J 0 bases, leaving 11 bases between the germline ends. This CDR3 is 14 amino acids long. From germline, CDR1 is SGHAT and CDR2 FQNNGV.

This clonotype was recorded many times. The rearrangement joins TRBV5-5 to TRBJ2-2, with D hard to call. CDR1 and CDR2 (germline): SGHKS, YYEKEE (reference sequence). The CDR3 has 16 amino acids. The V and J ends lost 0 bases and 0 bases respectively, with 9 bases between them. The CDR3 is CASSLGGVANTGELFF. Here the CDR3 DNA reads TGTGCCAGCAGCTTGGGAGGAGTAGCGAACACCGGGGAGCTGTTTTTT.

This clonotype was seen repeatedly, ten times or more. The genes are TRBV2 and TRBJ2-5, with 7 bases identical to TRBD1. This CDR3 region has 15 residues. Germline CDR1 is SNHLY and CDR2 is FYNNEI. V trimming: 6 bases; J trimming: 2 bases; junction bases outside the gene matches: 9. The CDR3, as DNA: TGTGCCAGCAGCCGGGACAGCGCCTTTCAAGAGACCCAGTACTTC. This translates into CASSRDSAFQETQYF.